This TCR beta chain was sequenced in a study of T cells after posttransplantation cyclophosphamide. Overall study results and limits: Recipient CMV seropositivity and CMV reactivation strongly tracked TRB clonality.

Busulfan-fludarabine conditioning, marrow transplant, and cyclophosphamide on days +3 and +4 were administered. Germline loops: CDR1 WNHNN, CDR2 SYGVQD (reference sequence). The CDR3 consists of 15 residues. V was trimmed by 5 bases and J by 3 bases, leaving 16 bases between them. Repertoires were generated with immunoSEQ multiplex PCR, while TCRdb's copy carries only in-frame clones and drops some. The sample has about 10,000 clones; 80% to 90% are singletons. Concerning this clone itself: Its target is not known.

The chain recombines TRBV10-1 with TRBJ2-5; D gene unclear. The starting material was PBMCs, obtained after allogeneic stem cell transplant with posttransplant cyclophosphamide. This clonotype originated in a female patient between 50 and 59 years old who received an allogeneic stem cell transplant from a related donor, was CMV-positive, and had no GVHD. The graft donor may have contributed some T cells. CDR3 DNA: TGCGCCAGCAGTTGTGGCGGCGCTGTTGAAGAGACCCAGTACTTC. Translating gives CASSCGGAVEETQYF.